These 30 T cell receptor beta chains were all obtained from the same sample, sequenced in a study of CD8+ T cells in alopecia areata. cDNA serving as the sequencing template came from extracted, reverse transcribed RNA. Only in-frame clones appear in the TCRdb table, and some are missing; sequencing was by immunoSEQ multiplex PCR. The repertoire holds 140,000 to 150,000 clones, with about three fifths as singletons. The input for sequencing was CD4+ T cells sorted from blood, taken at week 0. All receptors derive from a human donor with alopecia areata.

The V and J genes are TRBV11-2 and TRBJ2-7; TRBD1 agrees at 9 bases. Germline V gene sequence: CDR1 SGHAT, CDR2 FQNNGV. The junction had 15 bases not matched to a gene; V was cut back by 3 bases and J by 0 bases. This CDR3 is 19 amino acids long. CDR3 protein: CASSLATGTGRASSYEQYF. The CDR3 DNA sequence: TGTGCCAGCAGCTTGGCCACCGGGACAGGGCGGGCAAGCTCCTACGAGCAGTACTTC.

J is TRBJ2-3 and V is TRBV6-6; weak D call: TRBD1 (6 bases). The germline V gene encodes CDR1 MNHNY and CDR2 SVGAGI (reference sequence). This CDR3 spans 16 amino acids. Trimming removed 2 bases at V and 4 bases at J, with 16 bases between. CDR3 in amino acids: CASSYRGQIGADTQYF. CDR3 DNA sequence: TGTGCCAGCAGTTACCGCGGACAGATAGGGGCAGATACGCAGTATTTT.

This clone was recorded a few times. The rearrangement joins TRBV5-4 to TRBJ2-2, with unresolved D. This CDR3 has 12 amino acids. V lost 3 bases and J lost 3, with 3 bases in between. Germline CDR1 reads SGHNT; CDR2 reads YYREEE (reference sequence). CDR3 residues: CASSSYTGELFF. The CDR3 DNA reads as TGTGCCAGCAGCTCATACACCGGGGAGCTGTTTTTT. Variable domain in full (rest from reference TRBV5-4 and TRBJ2-2): ETGVTQSPTHLIKTRGQQVTLRCSSQSGHNTVSWYQQALGQGPQFIFQYYREEENGRGNFPPRFSGLQFPNYSSELNVNALELDDSALYLCASSSYTGELFFGEGSRLTVL.

This clone showed up just a few times. The chain is built from TRBV19 and TRBJ2-1; D call uncertain. Germline V gene data show CDR1 as LNHDA and CDR2 as SQIVND (reference sequence). The germline V and J ends were trimmed by 5 bases and 0 bases, with 14 bases remaining between them. The CDR3 runs to 16 residues. The CDR3: CASSEDGRSSYNEQFF. The CDR3 nucleotides read TGTGCCAGTAGTGAAGACGGACGAAGCTCCTACAATGAGCAGTTCTTC.

This clone was seen a few times. The gene calls are TRBV5-6 and TRBJ2-3; TRBD2 matches at 8 bases. The V and J ends lost 4 bases and 3 bases, in that order; junction bases with no gene match: 4. CDR1 is SGHDT and CDR2 is YYEEEE in the germline V gene. This CDR3 region has 14 residues. The CDR3 is CASSKGTSTDTQYF. CDR3 sequence (DNA): TGTGCCAGCAGCAAAGGGACTAGTACAGATACGCAGTATTTT. Drawing the rest from reference TRBV5-6 and TRBJ2-3, the complete variable domain is DAGVTQSPTHLIKTRGQQVTLRCSPKSGHDTVSWYQQALGQGPQFIFQYYEEEERQRGNFPDRFSGHQFPNYSSELNVNALLLGDSALYLCASSKGTSTDTQYFGPGTRLTVL.

The chain is built from TRBV30 and TRBJ2-3; 10 bases are a match to TRBD2. In germline, CDR1 is GTSNPN, CDR2 SVGIG (reference sequence). V was clipped by 1 base and J by 4 bases; unmatched bases: 11. The CDR3 totals 17 residues. As DNA, the CDR3 is TGTGCCTGGAGTGCCACCTTGGGACTAGCGATCCCAGATACGCAGTATTTT. Protein sequence: CAWSATLGLAIPDTQYF.

The gene calls are TRBV5-6 and TRBJ2-1; D gene unclear. The CDR3 is 11 amino acids. CDR1 SGHDT and CDR2 YYEEEE come from the germline V gene. V was shortened by 1 base and J by 7 bases, with 3 bases between the two germline ends. The CDR3 loop is CASSLQNEQFF. As DNA, the CDR3 is TGTGCCAGCAGCTTGCAAAATGAGCAGTTCTTC.

The rearrangement uses TRBV5-6 and TRBJ1-1; tentative D call: TRBD1 (5 bases). In germline, CDR1 is SGHDT, CDR2 YYEEEE. The CDR3 is 13 residues long. Trimming left V 5 bases short and J 0 bases short, with 8 bases between. CDR3 amino acids: CASRPGLNTEAFF. The CDR3 DNA follows: TGTGCCAGCAGACCGGGACTGAACACTGAAGCTTTCTTT.

V is TRBV4-3 and J is TRBJ2-5; D ambiguous. Trimming removed 1 base from V and 2 bases from J, with 8 bases in between. In germline, CDR1 is LGHNA, CDR2 YSLEER. The CDR3 loop spans 14 amino acids. CDR3 in DNA: TGCGCCAGCAGCCAAGGAGGAAGGCAAGAGACCCAGTACTTC. It codes for CASSQGGRQETQYF.

The J gene is TRBJ2-2, the V gene TRBV29-1; D unresolved. This CDR3 spans 11 amino acids. V shed 7 bases and J shed 6 bases, with 9 bases lying between them. CDR1 is SQVTM and CDR2 is ANQGSEA in the germline V gene. CDR3 sequence reads: CSAGLSGELFF. In DNA, the CDR3 is TGCAGCGCTGGTTTGTCCGGGGAGCTGTTTTTT.

This clone qualifies as large (0.1 to 1%). V usage is TRBV6-6 and J usage is TRBJ2-4; D uncertain. The CDR3 length is 15 residues. Trimming pared 8 bases from V and 4 bases from J, leaving 18 bases between. Looked up from germline, CDR1 is MNHNY and CDR2 is SVGAGI (reference sequence). CDR3 residues: CASGPGNPPKNIQYF. The CDR3 nucleotides read TGTGCCAGCGGACCAGGAAACCCCCCGAAAAACATTCAGTACTTC.

J is TRBJ2-7 and V is TRBV6-1; D gene ambiguous. CDR3 length equals 13 residues. Germline V CDR1 and CDR2: MNHNS, SASEGT. The V gene lost 5 bases and the J gene lost 0 bases, with 8 bases spanning the gap. CDR3 region: CASSSANSYEQYF. In DNA, the CDR3 is TGTGCCAGCAGTTCGGCTAACTCCTACGAGCAGTACTTC.

The chain's CDR3 is CASSRAVRSYEQYF. The CDR3 DNA sequence: TGTGCCAGCAGCCGGGCGGTTCGCTCCTACGAGCAGTACTTC. The chain recombines TRBV7-9 with TRBJ2-7; D unclear. The CDR3 has 14 amino acids. V was cut by 5 bases and J by 0 bases, with 11 bases left in between. Germline CDR1 SEHNR, CDR2 FQNEAQ (reference sequence).

V usage is TRBV29-1 and J usage is TRBJ2-5, with D maybe TRBD1 (6 bases). The CDR3 is made up of 14 amino acids. The V and J ends lost 0 bases and 4 bases respectively, with 12 bases between them. Per the germline V gene, CDR1 is SQVTM and CDR2 is ANQGSEA. CDR3 residues: CSVEDYRERETQYF. In DNA form, the CDR3 reads TGCAGCGTTGAAGACTACAGGGAAAGAGAGACCCAGTACTTC.

The J gene is TRBJ2-1, the V gene TRBV6-5, with D hard to call. The CDR3 spans 15 residues. Trimming pared 6 bases from V and 0 bases from J, leaving 12 bases between. The germline V gene encodes CDR1 MNHEY and CDR2 SVGAGI. The CDR3 spells CASRQTWSSYNEQFF. DNA for the CDR3: TGTGCCAGCAGGCAAACTTGGAGCTCCTACAATGAGCAGTTCTTC.

The chain links TRBV4-2 to TRBJ2-1; 9 positions agree with TRBD2. The CDR3 has 15 residues. With 4 bases clipped from V and 6 bases from J, the junction kept 7 bases outside the gene matches. Germline loops: CDR1 LGHNA, CDR2 YNFKEQ. The chain's CDR3 is CASSRGGATANEQFF. DNA for the CDR3: TGTGCCAGCAGCCGCGGGGGGGCTACGGCCAATGAGCAGTTCTTC.

The chain has TRBV29-1 and TRBJ2-1; 7 nucleotides match TRBD1. CDR1 is SQVTM and CDR2 is ANQGSEA in the germline V gene. V shed 7 bases, J shed 4 bases, and the junction held 4 bases outside the gene matches. The CDR3 is 12 residues long. CDR3 residues: CSDLTGYNEQFF. The CDR3 nucleotides are TGCAGCGACCTGACAGGGTACAATGAGCAGTTCTTC.

This chain uses TRBV5-1 with TRBJ2-7; TRBD1 matches at 7 bases. Germline V gene sequence: CDR1 SGHRS, CDR2 YFSETQ. The CDR3 runs to 13 residues. After removal of 5 bases from V and 0 bases from J, the junction contained 2 bases not matched to a gene. For the CDR3, the DNA is TGCGCCAGCAGGTGGGACAGCTCCTACGAGCAGTACTTC. As protein: CASRWDSSYEQYF.

This CDR3 reads CASSPGLNQPQHF. The CDR3 nucleotides are TGTGCCAGCAGTCCCGGACTGAATCAGCCCCAGCATTTT. V and J are TRBV6-6 and TRBJ1-5; D is unclear. The CDR3 has 13 residues. Trimming pared 5 bases from V and 4 bases from J, leaving 9 bases between. From germline, CDR1 is MNHNY and CDR2 SVGAGI (reference sequence).

The chain uses TRBV27 and TRBJ2-6; D is unresolved. This CDR3 region has 15 residues. From germline, CDR1 is MNHEY and CDR2 SMNVEV (reference sequence). Trimming took off 5 bases at V and 0 bases at J, with 8 bases between the two ends. CDR3 bases: TGTGCCAGCAGTCCCATCGGCTCTGGGGCCAACGTCCTGACTTTC. This encodes CASSPIGSGANVLTF. The full variable domain, rest sourced from reference TRBV27 and TRBJ2-6, is EAQVTQNPRYLITVTGKKLTVTCSQNMNHEYMSWYRQDPGLGLRQIYYSMNVEVTDKGDVPEGYKVSRKEKRNFPLILESPSPNQTSLYFCASSPIGSGANVLTFGAGSRLTVL.

The rearrangement links TRBV6-5 to TRBJ2-7, with no clear D. The CDR3 has 14 residues. The ends were cut back, 2 bases at V and 0 bases at J, with 8 bases in the middle. Germline CDR1 MNHEY, CDR2 SVGAGI. The CDR3 protein is CASSYGPVSYEQYF. CDR3 nucleotide sequence: TGTGCCAGCAGTTACGGACCGGTCTCCTACGAGCAGTACTTC.

This chain uses TRBV19 with TRBJ1-2; the D is unclear. This CDR3 spans 16 amino acids. Between the trimmed V and J ends, which lost 3 bases and 4 bases, there was a span of 18 bases. Germline V gene data show CDR1 as LNHDA and CDR2 as SQIVND (reference sequence). The CDR3 region has the DNA TGTGCCAGTAGTATTATCGAGACGTCAACGGGCTATGGCTACACCTTC. It translates to CASSIIETSTGYGYTF.

Here the CDR3 DNA reads TGTGCCAGCAGCGTAGAGATGGAGACCCAGTACTTC. Protein sequence: CASSVEMETQYF. The chain recombines TRBV9 with TRBJ2-5; D ambiguous. The CDR3 sequence is 12 residues long. Germline CDR1 SGDLS, CDR2 YYNGEE. Deletions cut 0 bases from V and 5 bases from J, with 5 bases between.

CDR3 DNA: TGTGCCAGAGACCCTGAGGGACAGGGCTACAATGAGCAGTTCTTC. This encodes CARDPEGQGYNEQFF. V gene TRBV2 combines with J gene TRBJ2-1; 9 nucleotides align to TRBD1. The CDR3 length is 15 residues. Germline CDR1 reads SNHLY; CDR2 reads FYNNEI. V lost 9 bases to trimming and J lost 3 bases; unmatched junction nucleotides: 9.

This clone was detected a few times. The chain uses TRBV7-2 and TRBJ1-2, with D perhaps matching TRBD1 (5 bases). The CDR3 runs 15 residues. CDR1 and CDR2 (germline): SGHTA, FQGNSA. Trimming cost V 5 bases and J 7 bases, with 20 bases left between them. CDR3 DNA: TGTGCCAGCAGCAGGGGTCGGCTGGAAGCGTTTGGCTACACCTTC. Amino acids: CASSRGRLEAFGYTF.

The rearrangement joins TRBV7-2 to TRBJ2-7; D gene uncertain. The length of the CDR3 is 13 residues. Germline V gene sequence: CDR1 SGHTA, CDR2 FQGNSA. V dropped 4 bases and J dropped 2 bases, with 9 bases sitting between them. CDR3 amino acids: CASSYRQAYEQYF. The DNA of the CDR3 is TGTGCCAGCAGCTACCGACAAGCCTACGAGCAGTACTTC.

V is TRBV11-2 and J is TRBJ2-7; the match to TRBD1 covers 7 bases. This CDR3 spans 14 amino acids. Trimming removed 1 base from V and 7 bases from J; junction bases left unmatched: 7. Germline CDR1 reads SGHAT; CDR2 reads FQNNGV. CDR3 region: CASSLALGTEEQYF. CDR3 coding DNA: TGTGCCAGCAGCTTAGCTCTAGGGACAGAGGAGCAGTACTTC.

This clone was seen only a few times. V gene TRBV14 combines with J gene TRBJ1-5; D uncertain. This CDR3 has 13 residues. The germline V gene encodes CDR1 SGHDN and CDR2 FVKESK. With 0 bases removed from V and 4 bases from J, the gap between germline ends came to 4 bases. The CDR3 coding sequence is TGTGCCAGCAGCCAAGATTGGAATCAGCCCCAGCATTTT. This gives the protein CASSQDWNQPQHF.

V is TRBV4-2 and J is TRBJ2-1; 11 bases are a match to TRBD2. Trimming took 6 bases from V and 9 from J; bases not matched to a gene: 10. Germline-derived CDR1 and CDR2 are LGHNA and YNFKEQ. The CDR3 contains 15 residues. This CDR3 is CASRTSGVLYGEQFF. The CDR3 DNA reads as TGTGCCAGCAGGACTAGCGGGGTGCTCTATGGTGAGCAGTTCTTC.

The rearrangement links TRBV4-1 to TRBJ2-5, with D perhaps TRBD2 (6 bases). The V end lost 4 bases, the J end lost 5 bases, and 11 bases lay between the germline ends. Germline V lookup: CDR1 MGHRA, CDR2 YSYEKL. The CDR3 runs to 13 residues. CDR3 in DNA: TGCGCCAGCAGCCCGGGACTCCTTGAGACCCAGTACTTC. This sequence encodes CASSPGLLETQYF.